One sample yielded the 13 T cell receptor beta chains listed below, sequenced in a study of blood T cell repertoires in COVID-19. Some clones are missing from TCRdb's copy, which holds only in-frame ones; the method was immunoSEQ multiplex PCR. The sample shows fewer than 90,000 clones, approximately 90% of them seen only once. The specimen sequenced was peripheral blood. These receptors were taken from a human donor in a cohort sampled during active COVID-19.

V gene TRBV24-1 combines with J gene TRBJ2-3; no firm D call. V was clipped by 4 bases and J by 6 bases, with 10 bases between them. The CDR3 covers 13 residues. CDR1 is KGHDR, CDR2 SFDVKD, per germline. In DNA form, the CDR3 reads TGTGCCACCAGTGACCCCGTAATTGATACGCAGTATTTT. Translation: CATSDPVIDTQYF.

The count of this clone is one. The V gene is TRBV10-3, the J gene TRBJ1-4; D might be TRBD1 (6 bases). V lost 0 bases and J lost 4, with 9 bases in between. The CDR3 has 15 amino acids. Germline V gene data show CDR1 as ENHRY and CDR2 as SYGVKD. The CDR3 DNA follows: TGTGCCATCAGTGAGTCCCAGGGGATTAATGAAAAACTGTTTTTT. Its translation: CAISESQGINEKLFF.

This clone showed up just once. V is TRBV6-2 or TRBV6-3 and J is TRBJ2-1; 13 bases are shared with TRBD2. This CDR3 is 17 amino acids long. In germline, CDR1 is MNHEY, CDR2 SVGEGT. Trimming at V came to 2 bases and at J to 2 bases, leaving 3 bases not matched to a gene. Written as DNA, the CDR3 is TGTGCCAGCAGTTACCGGACTAGCGGGAGTACCTACAATGAGCAGTTCTTC. Translated: CASSYRTSGSTYNEQFF.

The chain joins TRBV21-1 to TRBJ2-7; the table gives TRBD2 as D, unverified against the DNA. TRBV21-1 is a documented pseudogene. This CDR3 spans 16 amino acids. The CDR3 spells CASSRTSRRRAYEQYV. The CDR3 DNA reads TGTGCCAGCAGCAGGACTAGCCGACGGAGAGCCTACGAGCAGTACGTC.

The chain carries TRBV12-3 or TRBV12-4 and TRBJ1-1; TRBD1 agrees at 7 bases. V dropped 6 bases and J dropped 3; count of bases not matched to a gene: 4. The CDR3 contains 13 residues. The CDR3 DNA reads TGTGCCAGCAGGCCGGGACAGTACACTGAAGCTTTCTTT. Protein: CASRPGQYTEAFF.

In its sample, this clone was seen a few times. The chain combines TRBV5-4 with TRBJ2-5; the match to TRBD2 covers 8 bases. J lost 7 bases, V lost 4 bases, and 12 bases had no gene match. CDR3 length: 15 residues. The germline gives CDR1 SGHNT, CDR2 YYREEE (reference sequence). The DNA for the CDR3 is TGTGCCAGCAGCCCCTCCCCGGGACGGGGGGGGACCCAGTACTTC. Its protein is CASSPSPGRGGTQYF.

This chain connects TRBV6-5 to TRBJ2-7, with 14 bases that match TRBD2. The V gene's germline CDR1 is MNHEY and CDR2 SVGAGI. V was pared by 6 bases and J by 3 bases, with 1 base of the junction left unmatched. The CDR3 length is 14 residues. CDR3 DNA sequence: TGTGCCAGCAGGGGACTAGCGGGGGTCTACGAGCAGTACTTC. Its translation: CASRGLAGVYEQYF.

The V and J genes are TRBV6-6 and TRBJ2-5, with D unresolved. The CDR3 runs 16 residues. The V end was cut by 3 bases, the J end by 0 bases, with 14 bases between. Germline CDR1 and CDR2: MNHNY and SVGAGI (reference sequence). DNA for the CDR3: TGTGCCAGCAGTTATCACCAGATCATGTACCAAGAGACCCAGTACTTC. Translated, it gives CASSYHQIMYQETQYF.

The rearrangement joins TRBV29-1 to TRBJ2-7; TRBD2 is a possible D gene (6 bases). In germline, CDR1 is SQVTM, CDR2 ANQGSEA. There are 12 residues in the CDR3. The V end lost 7 bases, the J end lost 3 bases, and 13 bases lay between the germline ends. CDR3 residues: CSAWDFGYEQYF. The CDR3, as DNA: TGCAGCGCCTGGGACTTCGGCTACGAGCAGTACTTC.

This clone was recorded once. The chain is built from TRBV14 and TRBJ1-3; the match to TRBD1 covers 11 bases. This CDR3 spans 17 amino acids. The V and J ends lost 0 bases and 1 base, in that order; junction bases with no gene match: 2. The V gene's germline CDR1 is SGHDN and CDR2 FVKESK. The CDR3 region is CASSQEGTGGSGNTIYF. The DNA for the CDR3 is TGTGCCAGCAGCCAAGAAGGGACAGGGGGATCTGGAAACACCATATATTTT. Complete variable domain (other parts from reference TRBV14 and TRBJ1-3): EAGVTQFPSHSVIEKGQTVTLRCDPISGHDNLYWYRRVMGKEIKFLLHFVKESKQDESGMPNNRFLAERTGGTYSTLKVQPAELEDSGVYFCASSQEGTGGSGNTIYFGEGSWLTVV.

The chain links TRBV19 to TRBJ2-1; 9 positions match TRBD2. V lost 5 bases and J lost 1; bases outside the gene matches: 6. CDR3 length equals 16 residues. Per germline, CDR1 LNHDA and CDR2 SQIVND (reference sequence). The CDR3 coding sequence is TGTGCCAGTAGTTTTAGCGGGAGTTGGTCCTACAATGAGCAGTTCTTC. Protein sequence: CASSFSGSWSYNEQFF.

This chain uses TRBV19 with TRBJ1-1, with 8 positions matching TRBD1. Germline assignment: CDR1 LNHDA and CDR2 SQIVND (reference sequence). Trimming at V came to 7 bases and at J to 5 bases, leaving 3 bases not matched to a gene. The CDR3 covers 12 residues. The CDR3 bases are TGTGCCAGTAAACAGGGGGGTACTGAAGCTTTCTTT. It yields the protein CASKQGGTEAFF.

CDR3 protein: CASSLRGQGADTQYF. The CDR3 coding sequence is TGCGCCAGCAGCTTAAGGGGACAGGGCGCAGATACGCAGTATTTT. V usage is TRBV5-1 and J usage is TRBJ2-3; 9 bases align to TRBD1. The CDR3 consists of 15 residues. CDR1 and CDR2 from the germline V gene are SGHRS and YFSETQ. J lost 4 bases, V lost 2 bases, and 5 bases had no gene match. The full variable domain, with the rest looked up from reference TRBV5-1 and TRBJ2-3, is KAGVTQTPRYLIKTRGQQVTLSCSPISGHRSVSWYQQTPGQGLQFLFEYFSETQRNKGNFPGRFSGRQFSNSRSEMNVSTLELGDSALYLCASSLRGQGADTQYFGPGTRLTVL.